This T cell receptor (beta chain) was captured by sequencing in a study of blood T cell repertoires in COVID-19. V lost 6 bases to trimming and J lost 1 base; unmatched junction nucleotides: 11. CDR1 SNHLY and CDR2 FYNNEI come from the germline V gene. The CDR3 contains 17 residues. The authors' processing: It was from reference gene primer amplification that nucleated cell counts were estimated. The protocol was immunoSEQ multiplex PCR, while the TCRdb copy is restricted to in-frame clones and leaves out a portion. D and trimming come from the DNA, and the V and J calls and clone size come from that table. The data show a few hundred thousand clones, around 86% seen once.

The V call is TRBV2, the J call TRBJ2-3; 9 bases are shared with TRBD2. Material for sequencing was peripheral blood. The sequence was obtained from a man in his fifties or sixties with acute or convalescent COVID-19. CDR3 coding DNA: TGTGCCAGCAGCCCCTCTCCCATAGCGGGGGGCACAGATACGCAGTATTTT. It encodes CASSPSPIAGGTDTQYF.